The 16 T cell receptor beta chains in this list originate from one sample, sequenced in a study of OX40 agonist ivuxolimab in advanced cancers. Some clones are missing from TCRdb's copy, which holds only in-frame ones; the method was immunoSEQ multiplex PCR. The table lists 76,000 or so clones, about 93% of them singletons. The sample was CD4+ or CD8+ T cells sorted from blood, taken in a trial of the OX40 agonist ivuxolimab. Receptors were obtained from an adult with an advanced solid tumor such as melanoma, head and neck, liver or kidney cancer.

This chain links TRBV4-3 with TRBJ1-5; D perhaps matches TRBD1 (5 bases). Deletions cut 4 bases from V and 5 bases from J, with 15 bases between. This CDR3 contains 15 residues. Germline V gene data show CDR1 as LGHNA and CDR2 as YSLEER. The CDR3 nucleotides are TGCGCCAGCAGCCCGTATCACGGGGGGGATCAGCCCCAGCATTTT. This codes for CASSPYHGGDQPQHF.

Only one count was recorded for this clone. V gene TRBV28 combines with J gene TRBJ2-3; D is undetermined. V gave up 3 bases and J gave up 6 bases, with 22 bases separating them. Germline V CDR1 and CDR2: MDHEN, SYDVKM. There are 17 residues in the CDR3. The CDR3 loop reads CASSFPPVFNRHDTQYF. The DNA of the CDR3 is TGTGCCAGCAGTTTCCCGCCTGTGTTTAATCGTCACGATACGCAGTATTTT.

The chain uses TRBV11-3 and TRBJ2-7; D possibly corresponds to TRBD1 (6 bases). Trimming removed 0 bases from V and 3 bases from J, with 6 bases in between. This CDR3 contains 13 residues. Per the germline V gene, CDR1 is SGHNT and CDR2 is YENEEA. The CDR3 region is CASSLEQGYEQYF. The CDR3 nucleotides read TGTGCCAGCAGCTTAGAACAGGGCTACGAGCAGTACTTC. Together with reference TRBV11-3 and TRBJ2-7, the CDR3 gives the full variable domain: EAGVVQSPRYKIIEKKQPVAFWCNPISGHNTLYWYLQNLGQGPELLIRYENEEAVDDSQLPKDRFSAERLKGVDSTLKIQPAELGDSAVYLCASSLEQGYEQYFGPGTRLTVT.

The rearrangement links TRBV29-1 to TRBJ2-7; maybe TRBD2 (6 bases). Germline V gene sequence: CDR1 SQVTM, CDR2 ANQGSEA. V lost 0 bases and J lost 2, with 20 bases in between. The CDR3 totals 17 residues. In DNA form, the CDR3 reads TGCAGCGTTGAAGATCTGGGACTCGGCGGCACGACCTACGAGCAGTACTTC. Translated: CSVEDLGLGGTTYEQYF.

This clone was counted a few times. CDR3 nucleotides: TGCGCCAGCAGTGATGGGCACTCCTACGAGCAGTACTTC. Its protein product is CASSDGHSYEQYF. The chain links TRBV10-2 to TRBJ2-7; no reliable D call. The CDR3 sequence is 13 residues long. Germline V gene sequence: CDR1 WSHSY, CDR2 SAAADI. V shed 3 bases and J shed 0 bases, with 6 bases lying between them.

This rearrangement joins TRBV20-1 to TRBJ1-1; 7 nucleotides line up with TRBD1. This CDR3 has 11 residues. After removal of 6 bases from V and 7 bases from J, the junction contained 5 bases not matched to a gene. Germline lookup yields CDR1 DFQATT and CDR2 SNEGSKA (reference sequence). The CDR3 bases are TGCAGTGCGAACAGGGGTAATGAAGCTTTCTTT. Amino acid sequence: CSANRGNEAFF.

V gene TRBV27 combines with J gene TRBJ2-7; 11 nucleotides line up with TRBD2. This CDR3 is 14 amino acids long. Germline lookup yields CDR1 MNHEY and CDR2 SMNVEV (reference sequence). With 5 bases clipped from V and 2 bases from J, the junction kept 2 bases outside the gene matches. The CDR3 loop reads CASSTSGRTYEQYF. The DNA for the CDR3 is TGTGCCAGCAGTACTAGCGGGAGAACCTACGAGCAGTACTTC.

The V gene is TRBV5-1, the J gene TRBJ2-7; no reliable D call. Germline V gene data show CDR1 as SGHRS and CDR2 as YFSETQ. This CDR3 has 12 residues. V lost 2 bases and J 5 bases, leaving 8 bases between the germline ends. The DNA for the CDR3 is TGCGCCAGCAGCTTAGCGCCGGACGAGCAGTACTTC. Protein: CASSLAPDEQYF.

The chain combines TRBV29-1 with TRBJ1-2; D unclear. The V and J ends lost 0 bases and 5 bases respectively, with 10 bases between them. Per germline, CDR1 SQVTM and CDR2 ANQGSEA. This CDR3 spans 13 amino acids. The CDR3 DNA is TGCAGCGTTGAAGACAGCGCCTGGTATGGCTACACCTTC. Translated: CSVEDSAWYGYTF.

V and J are TRBV15 and TRBJ2-1; TRBD1 agrees at 8 bases. In germline, CDR1 is LNHNV, CDR2 YYDKDF (reference sequence). The CDR3 has 16 residues. Trimming took 3 bases from V and 6 from J; bases not matched to a gene: 10. This CDR3 is CATSRTTGTGVNEQFF. The CDR3 DNA reads TGTGCCACCAGCAGGACCACCGGGACAGGAGTCAATGAGCAGTTCTTC.

The V gene is TRBV5-6, the J gene TRBJ2-7; D is possibly TRBD1 (6 bases). V was cut by 3 bases and J by 1 base, with 8 bases left in between. This CDR3 spans 13 amino acids. The germline V gene encodes CDR1 SGHDT and CDR2 YYEEEE. The CDR3 sequence is CASSSGQSYEQYF. The CDR3 DNA reads as TGTGCCAGCAGCTCTGGACAGTCCTACGAGCAGTACTTC.

The chain joins TRBV6-1 to TRBJ2-5, with TRBD1 matching over 9 bases. The J call could be wrong; TRBJ2-7 is a better fit for the DNA end. This CDR3 contains 14 residues. The V gene's germline CDR1 is MNHNS and CDR2 SASEGT. CDR3 sequence: CASSERQGAYEQYF. For the CDR3, the DNA is TGTGCCAGCAGTGAACGACAGGGGGCCTACGAGCAGTACTTC.

The rearrangement uses TRBV9 and TRBJ2-7; TRBD2 agrees at 7 bases. Losses at the gene ends were 4 bases for V and 4 bases for J; bases not matched to a gene: 20. CDR3 length: 18 residues. CDR1 and CDR2 (germline): SGDLS, YYNGEE. CDR3 region: CASSPSWGGRKSLYEQYF. In DNA, the CDR3 is TGTGCCAGCAGCCCTTCTTGGGGGGGGAGGAAGTCTCTGTACGAGCAGTACTTC.

The J gene is TRBJ2-2, the V gene TRBV4-1, with D possibly TRBD2 on 6 matching bases. Trimming removed 3 bases from V and 3 bases from J, with 14 bases in between. The CDR3 extends over 16 amino acids. Germline loops: CDR1 MGHRA, CDR2 YSYEKL. This CDR3 is CASSQLARSDTGELFF. The CDR3 DNA reads TGCGCCAGCAGCCAGCTAGCGCGTTCGGACACCGGGGAGCTGTTTTTT.

The rearrangement uses TRBV6-1 and TRBJ2-7; D unresolved. V shed 3 bases and J shed 0 bases, with 9 bases lying between them. Germline CDR1 is MNHNS and CDR2 is SASEGT. CDR3 length: 14 amino acids. The CDR3 is CASSEVRTSYEQYF. The DNA of the CDR3 is TGTGCCAGCAGTGAGGTCCGAACCTCCTACGAGCAGTACTTC.

This clone has a single count. This chain links TRBV30 with TRBJ1-4; tentative D call: TRBD1 (6 bases). The germline V gene encodes CDR1 GTSNPN and CDR2 SVGIG (reference sequence). V dropped 4 bases and J dropped 5 bases, with 11 bases sitting between them. CDR3 length equals 13 residues. The CDR3 DNA follows: TGTGCCTGGAACAGGGTGGGGAATGAAAAACTGTTTTTT. It yields the protein CAWNRVGNEKLFF.